This TCR beta chain was retrieved from a study of CD8+CD57+ T cells in acquired aplastic anemia. Study details: The average for DNA from sorted CD4+ and CD8+ cells was approximately 3.2 ug.

Sequencing was done on patients that had shown CD8+CD57+ cell expansion by flow cytometry. Among the patients, none had received any therapy at the time of blood sampling. TCR beta VDJ and CDR3 profiling used genomic DNA as template. MiXCR, applied by TCRdb to the reads, yields one record per CDR3 protein. The data show roughly 220,000 distinct CDR3 sequences, 65% seen once. The CDR3 sequence is 12 residues long. Germline assignment: CDR1 SQVTM and CDR2 ANQGSEA. The ends lost 4 bases at V and 2 bases at J; junction bases unmatched: 1. This clonotype was observed many times. The chain employs TRBV29-1 and TRBJ1-1; 7 bases fit TRBD1. The sequence was obtained from a human donor with aplastic anemia. Sample: sorted CD4+, CD8+, or CD8+CD57+ T cells (not recorded which) from PBMCs. For the CDR3, the DNA is TGCAGCGTTGGAGGGGGCAACACTGAAGCTTTCTTT. Residues: CSVGGGNTEAFF.